The 18 T cell receptor beta chains below come from one sample, sequenced in a study of shared clonotypes between healthy human individuals. Naive CD8 cells were CD45RO-negative, positively selected for CCR7, excluding terminally differentiated effector memory CD45RA+ cells. TCRdb's table, derived via immunoSEQ multiplex PCR, lists solely in-frame clones and lacks some. Of around 2,000,000 clones in the sample, 90% to 95% are singletons; the top ten hold 1.5% to 2%. Sequencing was carried out using naive CD8+ T cells from PBMCs. These TCRs come from a man aged 18 to 29 in good health. Some clones in this sample may be carry-over from other donors' samples.

The V gene is TRBV7-6, the J gene TRBJ2-1; D assignment may be TRBD1 or TRBD2 (6 bases each). V shed 1 base and J shed 8 bases, with 12 bases lying between them. Germline V gives CDR1 SGHVS, CDR2 FNYEAQ. CDR3 length equals 14 residues. The CDR3 nucleotides read TGTGCCAGCAGCTTAGAAGGGGGGTGGGATGAGCAGTTCTTC. Protein product: CASSLEGGWDEQFF.

This chain connects TRBV7-9 to TRBJ1-1; a possible D gene is TRBD1 (6 bases). The CDR3 extends over 15 amino acids. Looked up from germline, CDR1 is SEHNR and CDR2 is FQNEAQ (reference sequence). The V end was cut by 7 bases, the J end by 4 bases, with 19 bases between. The CDR3 loop reads CASTTGPLGGTEAFF. The CDR3 DNA is TGTGCCAGCACGACAGGTCCCCTGGGAGGCACTGAAGCTTTCTTT.

This rearrangement joins TRBV5-1 to TRBJ2-7; D is ambiguous. Germline V gene sequence: CDR1 SGHRS, CDR2 YFSETQ. CDR3 length: 13 residues. V lost 4 bases to trimming and J lost 3 bases, with 11 bases between them. CDR3 sequence: CASSQKPGYEQYF. The CDR3 bases are TGCGCCAGCAGCCAAAAGCCGGGCTACGAGCAGTACTTC.

J is TRBJ2-1 and V is TRBV2, with 8 bases fitting TRBD2. Germline lookup yields CDR1 SNHLY and CDR2 FYNNEI. The CDR3 loop spans 17 amino acids. V lost 6 bases to trimming and J lost 2 bases; unmatched junction nucleotides: 12. CDR3 sequence reads: CASRKTEAGVTYNEQFF. The CDR3 DNA follows: TGTGCCAGCAGGAAAACGGAAGCGGGAGTTACCTACAATGAGCAGTTCTTC.

The V and J genes are TRBV28 and TRBJ2-1; 8 bases line up with TRBD1. The CDR3 has 15 amino acids. From germline, CDR1 is MDHEN and CDR2 SYDVKM. V was pared by 5 bases and J by 7 bases, with 10 bases of the junction left unmatched. Here the CDR3 reads CASSQTGALRNEQFF. The CDR3 DNA reads as TGTGCCAGCAGTCAGACAGGGGCTCTCAGGAATGAGCAGTTCTTC.

The chain links TRBV21-1 to TRBJ1-5. TRBV21-1 is given as a pseudogene. There are 16 residues in the CDR3. The CDR3 here is CASTPESGHGNQPQHF. CDR3 in DNA: TGTGCCAGCACCCCAGAATCGGGTCATGGCAATCAGCCCCAGCATTTT.

V gene TRBV29-1 combines with J gene TRBJ2-7, with 9 bases matching TRBD1. V was clipped by 2 bases and J by 6 bases; unmatched bases: 11. Per germline, CDR1 SQVTM and CDR2 ANQGSEA. The CDR3 loop spans 15 amino acids. The CDR3 region is CSVEIQGAPAGEQYF. Here the CDR3 DNA reads TGCAGCGTTGAAATACAGGGGGCGCCGGCTGGCGAGCAGTACTTC.

The chain carries TRBV15 and TRBJ2-3; TRBD2 matches 15 bases. This CDR3 has 18 amino acids. Germline V lookup: CDR1 LNHNV, CDR2 YYDKDF (reference sequence). V gave up 4 bases and J gave up 5 bases; unmatched junction bases: 10. DNA for the CDR3: TGTGCCACCAGCACCCTAGGGACTAGCGGGAGGTTATTAGATACGCAGTATTTT. This sequence encodes CATSTLGTSGRLLDTQYF.

The CDR3 sequence: CASSLFSPSYEQYF. The DNA for the CDR3 is TGTGCCAGCAGTTTATTCTCCCCGAGCTACGAGCAGTACTTC. The rearrangement uses TRBV27 and TRBJ2-7; D call uncertain. Trimming took 1 base from V and 3 from J, leaving 10 bases between them. This CDR3 has 14 residues. Germline values: CDR1 MNHEY, CDR2 SMNVEV (reference sequence).

The chain combines TRBV27 with TRBJ2-1; maybe TRBD2 (5 bases). Trimming pared 4 bases from V and 12 bases from J, leaving 19 bases between. The length of the CDR3 is 14 residues. Germline CDR1 reads MNHEY; CDR2 reads SMNVEV (reference sequence). CDR3 in amino acids: CASSYPGSTIGQFF. In DNA form, the CDR3 reads TGTGCCAGCAGTTACCCGGGGTCTACTATCGGGCAGTTCTTC.

The genes are TRBV29-1 and TRBJ2-1; 11 nucleotides line up with TRBD2. Germline V gives CDR1 SQVTM, CDR2 ANQGSEA. This CDR3 has 17 amino acids. After removal of 6 bases from V and 5 bases from J, the junction contained 15 bases not matched to a gene. This chain's CDR3 is CSVLDQRGTSGNNEQFF. DNA for the CDR3: TGCAGCGTCCTCGATCAAAGGGGGACTAGCGGAAACAATGAGCAGTTCTTC.

The chain employs TRBV7-3 and TRBJ2-3; D is unresolved. Germline V gives CDR1 SGHTA, CDR2 FQGTGA. V was shortened by 0 bases and J by 6 bases, with 13 bases between the two germline ends. The CDR3 is 15 amino acids. CDR3 sequence: CASSLTGFLGDTQYF. The DNA of the CDR3 is TGTGCCAGCAGCTTAACTGGCTTTCTAGGGGATACGCAGTATTTT.

The J gene is TRBJ2-3, the V gene TRBV7-8; D gene ambiguous. Germline CDR1 reads SGHVS; CDR2 reads FQNEAQ. The V end was cut by 3 bases, the J end by 3 bases, with 13 bases between. This CDR3 spans 15 amino acids. Here the CDR3 reads CASSFTGWGTDTQYF. CDR3 sequence (DNA): TGTGCCAGCAGCTTCACCGGTTGGGGTACAGATACGCAGTATTTT.

V gene TRBV14 combines with J gene TRBJ2-7; D not resolved. V was cut by 5 bases and J by 2 bases, with 7 bases left in between. This CDR3 has 12 amino acids. In germline, CDR1 is SGHDN, CDR2 FVKESK. CDR3 amino acids: CASSGEAYEQYF. The CDR3 region has the DNA TGTGCCAGCAGCGGAGAAGCCTACGAGCAGTACTTC.

This clone was counted a single time. The chain carries TRBV5-1 and TRBJ2-5; possibly TRBD1 or TRBD2 for D (5 bases each). The CDR3 consists of 18 residues. CDR1 and CDR2 (germline): SGHRS, YFSETQ. The germline V and J ends were trimmed by 3 bases and 2 bases, with 23 bases remaining between them. CDR3 protein: CASSSLRRDGTFQETQYF. CDR3 coding DNA: TGCGCCAGCAGCTCGCTCCGTAGGGACGGGACCTTTCAAGAGACCCAGTACTTC.

This chain links TRBV4-1 with TRBJ1-1; TRBD1 aligns across 7 bases. Trimming took 2 bases from V and 6 from J; bases not matched to a gene: 9. The CDR3 is 15 residues long. CDR1 and CDR2 (germline): MGHRA, YSYEKL. The DNA of the CDR3 is TGCGCCAGCAGCCAAACGAACAGGGGCGAGTCTGAAGCTTTCTTT. It specifies CASSQTNRGESEAFF.

Comments on this clone: Other DNA sequences in the sample encode the same CDR3. The V call is TRBV7-9, the J call TRBJ1-6; D gene unclear. Germline-derived CDR1 and CDR2 are SEHNR and FQNEAQ (reference sequence). V was clipped by 3 bases and J by 7 bases, with 4 bases between them. The CDR3 runs 12 residues. The CDR3 DNA reads as TGTGCCAGCAGCTTGGGGAATTCACCCCTCCACTTT. This translates into CASSLGNSPLHF.

This chain connects TRBV5-1 to TRBJ2-7, with 7 nucleotides matching TRBD2. The germline gives CDR1 SGHRS, CDR2 YFSETQ. With 3 bases clipped from V and 4 bases from J, the junction kept 13 bases outside the gene matches. This CDR3 contains 16 residues. The CDR3 DNA sequence: TGCGCCAGCAGCTCCCTAAGCGGGGTAAGAACTTACGAGCAGTACTTC. This sequence encodes CASSSLSGVRTYEQYF.